Listed below are T cell receptor beta chains from one sample, sequenced in a study of tumor and adjacent non-tumor tissue in lung cancer. TCRdb fed the multiplex PCR reads into MiXCR, producing one record per CDR3 protein. The sample lists around 70,000 distinct CDR3 sequences; about three fifths were seen once. The sequencing sample was made of lung tumor tissue. The receptors shown here come from a man aged 45-65 years with non-small cell lung cancer. The CDR3 runs from the conserved cysteine through the conserved F or W. D genes are given only for firm matches. Part of the rows lack a size; the others show once, few, many or a class for expanded clones.

v_gene	j_gene	abundance	len	d_gene	CDR3aa	CDR3nt
TRBV20-1	TRBJ2-5	few	13	TRBD1	CSARRTGRETQYF	TGCAGTGCTAGACGGACAGGGCGGGAGACCCAGTACTTC
TRBV11-1	TRBJ1-1	NA	12	NA	CASSLAGSEAYF	TGTGCCAGTAGCTTAGCGGGGAGTGAAGCTTACTTC
TRBV20-1	TRBJ2-1	NA	17	NA	CSARGAVAEGRLVEQFF	TGCAGTGCTAGAGGGGCAGTAGCGGAGGGGAGGTTGGTTGAGCAGTTCTTC
TRBV7-9	TRBJ1-3	many	15	TRBD1	CASSMGGQGGNTIYF	TGTGCCAGCAGCATGGGGGGACAGGGAGGAAACACCATATATTTT
TRBV29-1	TRBJ1-1	many	14	NA	CSVETGTSNTEAFF	TGCAGCGTGGAAACCGGGACATCGAACACTGAAGCTTTCTTT
TRBV5-1	TRBJ2-2	NA	14	NA	CASGSSGDTGELFF	TGCGCCAGCGGGAGCAGTGGCGACACCGGGGAGCTGTTTTTT
TRBV6-5	TRBJ2-7	NA	11	NA	CACTQNYEQYF	TGTGCCTGCACTCAGAACTACGAGCAGTACTTC
TRBV5-4	TRBJ1-1	NA	14	NA	CASSLGIWNTEAFF	TGTGCCAGCAGCTTGGGAATATGGAACACTGAGGCTTTCTTT
TRBV11-2	TRBJ2-5	many	14	NA	CASSLAGPGETQYF	TGTGCCAGCAGCTTAGCCGGACCTGGGGAGACCCAGTACTTC
TRBV28	TRBJ2-1	NA	16	NA	CVSSLLGRGGPIEQFF	TGTGTCAGCAGTTTATTGGGCAGGGGAGGCCCCATTGAGCAGTTCTTC
TRBV5-5	TRBJ1-5	NA	19	TRBD1	CPSSRGPAGKTGSVQPQHF	TGTCCCAGCAGCAGAGGCCCCGCGGGAAAGACAGGGTCGGTTCAGCCCCAGCATTTT
TRBV11-2	TRBJ2-7	NA	11	NA	CVSSMGFEQYF	TGTGTCAGCAGCATGGGTTTCGAGCAGTACTTC
TRBV28	TRBJ2-7	NA	12	NA	CANSLSGYEQYF	TGTGCCAATAGTTTATCCGGATACGAGCAGTACTTC
TRBV7-9	TRBJ1-6	many	16	TRBD1	CASSRGQGFYNSPLHF	TGTGCCAGCAGCAGAGGACAGGGCTTCTATAATTCACCCCTCCACTTT
TRBV5-1	TRBJ2-7	few	13	NA	CANRQDFTYEQYF	TGCGCCAACAGACAGGATTTTACCTACGAGCAGTACTTC
TRBV20-1	TRBJ2-2	NA	15	TRBD2	CSAKTGLAATGELFF	TGCAGTGCCAAGACGGGACTAGCGGCCACCGGGGAGCTGTTTTTT
TRBV6-4	TRBJ2-2	NA	13	NA	CASRQGEAGELFF	TGTGCCAGCAGGCAGGGAGAGGCCGGGGAGCTGTTTTTT
TRBV2	TRBJ2-7	NA	13	TRBD1	CASDTGGGYEQYF	TGTGCCAGCGATACAGGGGGAGGCTACGAGCAGTACTTC
TRBV28	TRBJ2-3	few	15	NA	CASSSPGSSTDTQYF	TGTGCCAGCAGTTCTCCAGGGTCTAGCACAGATACGCAGTATTTT
TRBV6-2/TRBV6-3	TRBJ1-5	many	15	NA	CASRERRSYNQPQHF	TGTGCCAGCAGAGAGAGGCGGTCCTACAATCAGCCCCAGCATTTT
TRBV28	TRBJ2-7	NA	14	NA	CASSLTRGGYEQYF	TGTGCCAGCAGTTTAACTAGAGGGGGATACGAGCAGTACTTC
TRBV11-2	TRBJ2-2	NA	15	NA	CASNKQLWEAGELFF	TGTGCCAGCAACAAGCAACTGTGGGAGGCCGGGGAGCTGTTTTTT
TRBV28	TRBJ2-7	NA	13	NA	CASGTPGYARQYF	TGTGCCAGCGGGACCCCGGGGTATGCGCGGCAATACTTC
TRBV11-2	TRBJ2-5	NA	15	NA	CASSSLVGAGWAQYF	TGTGCCAGCAGCTCCCTTGTGGGGGCGGGTTGGGCCCAATACTTC
TRBV29-1	TRBJ2-3	NA	13	TRBD1	CNLSRTGGDAQYF	TGCAACCTGTCAAGGACAGGAGGAGATGCTCAGTATTTT
TRBV20-1	TRBJ2-3	few	16	TRBD2	CSARATSGGSTDTQYF	TGCAGTGCCAGGGCGACTAGCGGGGGATCCACAGATACGCAGTATTTT
TRBV10-2	TRBJ2-7	many	13	NA	CASRGRNNYEQYF	TGCGCCAGCAGGGGACGGAACAACTACGAGCAGTACTTC
TRBV2	TRBJ2-7	NA	13	NA	CASSLGQNYEQYF	TGTGCCAGCAGTCTTGGACAGAACTACGAGCAGTACTTC
TRBV11-3	TRBJ2-1	NA	15	NA	CASSFGHEGGNEQFF	TGTGCAAGCAGCTTTGGACATGAAGGGGGCAATGAGCAGTTCTTC
TRBV2	TRBJ2-7	few	13	TRBD1	CASTDRVGYEQYF	TGTGCCAGCACTGACAGGGTGGGCTACGAGCAGTACTTC
TRBV6-1	TRBJ1-6	NA	16	NA	CASSEDHRVTDSPLHF	TGTGCCAGCAGTGAAGACCACAGGGTAACCGACTCACCCCTCCACTTT
TRBV10-3	TRBJ2-5	NA	14	NA	CAISLVLLKEAQYF	TGTGCTATCAGCCTGGTACTCCTAAAAGAGGCCCAGTACTTC
TRBV14	TRBJ2-5	NA	18	TRBD2	CASSRLPRLAEIQETQYF	TGTGCCAGCAGCCGCCTCCCTCGACTAGCGGAAATCCAAGAGACCCAGTACTTC
TRBV11-3	TRBJ2-1	NA	16	NA	CASSLARGALMNEQFF	TGTGCCAGCAGCTTAGCCCGGGGGGCGTTAATGAATGAGCAGTTCTTC
TRBV12-3/TRBV12-4	TRBJ2-2	few	17	NA	CASIPRNGGVYTGELFF	TGTGCCAGCATCCCTCGGAATGGCGGGGTTTACACCGGGGAGCTGTTTTTT
TRBV20-1	TRBJ2-7	many	15	TRBD2	CSATLGLAGIYEQYF	TGCAGTGCAACGCTGGGCCTAGCGGGGATCTACGAGCAGTACTTC
TRBV11-2	TRBJ2-3	NA	15	TRBD1	CASSLVGGQSGMQYF	TGTGCTAGCAGCTTAGTAGGGGGACAGTCAGGTATGCAGTATTTT
TRBV12-3/TRBV12-4	TRBJ1-6	NA	14	TRBD1	CASNTGTGVSPPLF	TGTGCCAGCAATACCGGGACAGGGGTTTCACCCCCCCTCTTT
TRBV5-6	TRBJ1-2	few	12	NA	CASSRGDYGFTF	TGTGCCAGCAGCAGGGGGGACTATGGCTTCACTTTC
TRBV5-1	TRBJ2-1	few	14	TRBD1	CASSLGTGVNEQFF	TGCGCCAGCAGCTTGGGGACAGGGGTGAATGAGCAGTTCTTC
TRBV11-2	TRBJ2-2	medium-sized	16	TRBD2	CASSLVRGAKTGELFF	TGTGCCAGCAGCTTAGTGCGGGGGGCAAAAACCGGGGAGCTGTTTTTT
TRBV6-6	TRBJ1-1	few	16	TRBD1	CASRPGTGIANTEAFF	TGTGCCAGCAGACCCGGGACAGGGATCGCGAACACTGAGGCTTTCTTT
TRBV5-6	TRBJ2-1	many	18	TRBD2	CASSLDRLSGRTYNEQFF	TGTGCCAGCAGCTTGGACAGGCTGAGCGGGAGAACCTACAATGAGCAGTTCTTC
TRBV4-1	TRBJ2-6	NA	18	NA	CAGSHEVEGGAGANVLTF	TGCGCCGGCAGCCACGAGGTAGAGGGGGGTGCTGGGGCCAACGTCCTGACTTTC
TRBV11-2	TRBJ2-3	many	16	TRBD1	CASSLLGQGGTDTQYF	TGTGCCAGCAGCCTTCTAGGACAGGGCGGCACAGATACGCAGTATTTT
TRBV30	TRBJ1-6	NA	12	NA	CAWTRNNSPLRF	TGTGCCTGGACACGGAATAATTCACCCCTCCGCTTT
TRBV28	TRBJ2-6	NA	14	NA	CASSFSTGANILTF	TGTGCCAGCAGTTTTTCCACTGGAGCCAACATCCTGACTTTC
TRBV6-2/TRBV6-3	TRBJ1-2	NA	15	NA	CASTRIAVSSMGYTF	TGTGCCAGCACCCGGATAGCGGTTTCCTCTATGGGCTACACCTTC